This TCR beta chain was observed in a study of OX40 agonist ivuxolimab in advanced cancers. Background on the whole study: Ivuxolimab was an agonistic, fully human IgG2 monoclonal antibody directed against OX40 (CD134), a costimulatory receptor. Intravenous ivuxolimab was administered to patients every 2 weeks at six dose levels: 0.01, 0.1, 0.3, 1.5, 3 and 10 mg/kg. Of the approximately 50 patients in dose escalation, about 19 had hepatocellular carcinoma, around 15 had melanoma, 9 had renal cell carcinoma and 9 had head and neck cancer. In the dose-escalation cohort, approximately 82% of patients were male, and the mean age was around 60 years with a range of 23 to 79. Patients were allowed to have had prior anti-PD-1, anti-PD-L1 or anti-CTLA-4 therapy, and 40% of the dose-escalation patients had been treated with checkpoint inhibitors. Partial responses were achieved by three dose-escalation patients, of whom one had hepatocellular carcinoma and two had cutaneous melanoma. Peripheral TCRbeta sequencing was intended to test whether TCR sequence diversity was altered and clonal T-cell expansion was caused by ivuxolimab. The paper covers the monotherapy dose-escalation part of the phase I ivuxolimab trial, which included N of about 51 patients. Here is what the overall study found, with its caveats: At doses of 0.1 to 3.0 mg/kg, clonal expansion of both CD4+ and CD8+ blood T cells was observed from baseline to week 6. In the 0.1-3.0 mg/kg groups, partial responders had among the lowest normalized peripheral clonal expansion, particularly in CD8+ T cells. The antigen specificity of the clonally expanded peripheral T cells was not determined. Low levels of normalized T-cell clonal expansion were also seen in some patients who did not respond. After ivuxolimab, CD8+ T cells had more expanded clones than CD4+ T cells on average.

Genomic DNA was isolated from the sorted cells so that the TCRbeta CDR3 region could be sequenced. The immunoSEQ Assay was used for sequencing of TCRbeta CDR3 regions. What TCRdb holds here is the immuneACCESS table cut down to in-frame rearrangements. Part of the clones is not present; checked against another copy, under half of the missing clones reflect an unresolved V gene, and the others are unexplained. This sample holds approximately 61,000 clones; 75% to 90% were observed only once. The ten largest clonotypes hold about 1.2% of the sample. Concerning this clone itself: What antigen it recognizes has not been identified. No much larger clonotype is one base removed from it; base qualities were not supplied.

The germline ends are 17 bases apart after V is trimmed by 5 bases and J by 8 bases. The CDR3 numbers 14 residues from cysteine through phenylalanine. The read is trimmed to its CDR3 DNA, 42 bases read in frame from base 1. CDR1 and CDR2, looked up from the germline V gene, are MNHEY and SVGAGI. The trial excluded patients who had a history of autoimmune disease or were on systemic immunosuppression. Peripheral blood for TCR sequencing was drawn from every dose cohort at baseline, at cycle 4 day 1 and at cycle 7 day 1. The samples were taken from a phase I, first-in-human, multicenter, open-label dose-escalation trial of ivuxolimab. Adults with locally advanced or metastatic melanoma, renal cell carcinoma, hepatocellular carcinoma or head and neck squamous cell carcinoma were enrolled in the trial. Before TCR sequencing, CD4+ and CD8+ T cells were separately sorted from peripheral blood.

The input for sequencing was CD4+ or CD8+ T cells sorted from blood, taken in a trial of the OX40 agonist ivuxolimab. This receptor chain uses TRBV6-5 and TRBJ2-3; the D gene could be either TRBD1 or TRBD2, each agreeing at 5 bases. This TCR came from an adult with an advanced solid tumor such as melanoma, head and neck, liver or kidney cancer. The bases are TGTGCCAGCAGTCCCCTGGTGGGGGAAGGTACGCAGTATTTT. Its protein is CASSPLVGEGTQYF.